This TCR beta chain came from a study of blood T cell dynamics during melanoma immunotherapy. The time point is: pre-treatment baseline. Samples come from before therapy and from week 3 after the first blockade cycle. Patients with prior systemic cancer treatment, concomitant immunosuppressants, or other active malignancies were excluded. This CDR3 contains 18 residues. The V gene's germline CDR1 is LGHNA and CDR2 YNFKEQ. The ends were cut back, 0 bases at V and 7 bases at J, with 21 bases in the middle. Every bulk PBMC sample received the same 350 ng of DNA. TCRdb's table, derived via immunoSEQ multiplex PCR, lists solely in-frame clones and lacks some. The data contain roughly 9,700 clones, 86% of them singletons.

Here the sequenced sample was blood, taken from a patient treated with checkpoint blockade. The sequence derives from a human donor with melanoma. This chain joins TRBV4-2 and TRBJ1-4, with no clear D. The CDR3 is CASSQEALSEIGGEKLFF. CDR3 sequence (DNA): TGTGCCAGCAGCCAAGAGGCTCTATCCGAGATTGGTGGTGAAAAACTGTTTTTT.